These T cell receptor beta chains were read from a single sample in a study of blood T cell repertoires in COVID-19. Sequencing used immunoSEQ multiplex PCR; TCRdb keeps in-frame clones, though not all of them. The profile shows around 300,000 clones, 75% to 90% of them singletons. The sequenced sample was PBMCs or T cells enriched from blood (not recorded which). The receptor source for this set is a woman in her fifties or sixties who had recovered from COVID-19. Each CDR3 is given with its conserved first and last residue. A D gene is named only where the DNA matches it firmly. Not all rows give a size; the values are once, few, many and, for expanded clones, a class.

TRBV11-3	TRBJ2-1	TRBD2	13	NA	CASSSGGANEQFF	TGTGCCAGCAGCTCGGGAGGGGCTAATGAGCAGTTCTTC
TRBV7-9	TRBJ2-1	TRBD2	15	NA	CASTLGLAQNNEQFF	TGTGCCAGCACCCTAGGACTAGCGCAAAACAATGAGCAGTTCTTC
TRBV24-1	TRBJ2-2	TRBD1	16	NA	CATSESGTGTPGELFF	TGTGCCACCAGTGAATCCGGGACAGGTACCCCCGGGGAGCTGTTTTTT
TRBV5-6	TRBJ2-2	NA	12	NA	CASSFGAGELFF	TGTGCCAGCAGCTTTGGAGCCGGGGAGCTGTTTTTT
TRBV6-5	TRBJ1-2	TRBD1	15	NA	CASRASGGPLYGYTF	TGTGCCAGCAGGGCCTCAGGGGGACCCCTCTATGGCTACACCTTC
TRBV18	TRBJ1-2	TRBD1	15	NA	CASSPQESGTGGYTF	TGTGCCAGCTCACCACAAGAGTCCGGGACAGGGGGCTACACCTTC
TRBV2	TRBJ1-2	NA	12	NA	CASSDTTSGYTF	TGTGCCAGCAGTGATACGACATCTGGCTACACCTTC
TRBV2	TRBJ1-1	NA	14	NA	CASSDSRAGTEAFF	TGTGCCAGCAGTGATTCCAGGGCGGGGACTGAAGCTTTCTTT
TRBV23-1	TRBJ1-6	TRBD1	18	once	CASSQGGRDRGNNSPLHF	TGCGCCAGCAGTCAGGGGGGCCGGGACAGGGGAAACAATTCACCCCTCCACTTT
TRBV7-3	TRBJ2-2	NA	15	NA	CASSLKGQGAGELFF	TGTGCCAGCAGCTTAAAGGGGCAGGGCGCCGGGGAGCTGTTTTTT
TRBV3-1/TRBV3-2	TRBJ1-1	NA	15	once	CASSLSLGATTEAFF	TGTGCCAGCAGCCTTTCTTTGGGGGCGACGACTGAAGCTTTCTTT
TRBV10-1	TRBJ2-3	TRBD2	14	NA	CAKELAGPTDTQYF	TGCGCCAAGGAGCTAGCGGGGCCCACAGATACGCAGTATTTT
TRBV11-2	TRBJ1-2	TRBD1	14	NA	CASSLVVTGDGYTF	TGTGCCAGCAGCTTAGTGGTGACAGGGGATGGCTACACCTTC
TRBV14	TRBJ2-7	TRBD1	16	NA	CASSQGKQGASYEQYF	TGTGCCAGCAGCCAAGGGAAACAGGGGGCGTCCTACGAGCAGTACTTC
TRBV19	TRBJ1-1	NA	15	NA	CASSTWGGLNTEAFF	TGTGCCAGTAGTACCTGGGGCGGCTTGAACACTGAAGCTTTCTTT
TRBV28	TRBJ2-7	NA	16	few	CASSPTGTLSSYEQYF	TGTGCCAGCAGTCCCACCGGGACTCTAAGCTCCTACGAGCAGTACTTC
TRBV6-4	TRBJ1-5	NA	13	NA	CASSDGENQPQHF	TGTGCCAGCAGTGATGGGGAGAATCAGCCCCAGCATTTT
TRBV10-3	TRBJ1-2	TRBD1	14	NA	CAISRTGSDYGYTF	TGTGCCATCAGTCGGACAGGGAGTGACTATGGCTACACCTTC
TRBV7-2	TRBJ1-4	NA	15	NA	CASSFELSVNEKLFF	TGTGCCAGCAGCTTTGAGTTGAGTGTTAATGAAAAACTGTTTTTT
TRBV28	TRBJ1-4	NA	17	NA	CASSLVRLARTNEKLFF	TGTGCCAGCAGTTTGGTCAGGCTAGCGAGGACTAATGAAAAACTGTTTTTT
TRBV7-2	TRBJ1-6	NA	16	NA	CASSLWLGDYNSPLHF	TGTGCCAGCAGCTTATGGCTAGGAGATTATAATTCACCCCTCCACTTT
TRBV27	TRBJ2-1	NA	16	NA	CASSEFSGPGGDEQFF	TGTGCCAGCAGTGAGTTCAGCGGGCCTGGGGGTGATGAGCAGTTCTTC
TRBV18	TRBJ1-6	NA	15	NA	CASSPRGVGNSPLHF	TGTGCCAGCTCACCACGGGGGGTCGGAAATTCACCCCTCCACTTT
TRBV7-9	TRBJ2-4	TRBD1	15	NA	CASSSGGTGGTIQYF	TGTGCCAGCAGCTCCGGGGGGACAGGGGGCACCATTCAGTACTTC
TRBV5-1	TRBJ2-2	TRBD2	17	few	CASSLRLAGKDTGELFF	TGCGCCAGCAGCTTGCGTCTAGCGGGGAAAGACACCGGGGAGCTGTTTTTT
TRBV2	TRBJ2-2	TRBD2	14	NA	CASSAGGPTGELFF	TGTGCCAGCAGTGCGGGGGGACCCACCGGGGAGCTGTTTTTT
TRBV28	TRBJ2-3	NA	16	NA	CASSQADRDYTDTQYF	TGTGCCAGCAGCCAAGCGGACAGGGACTACACAGATACGCAGTATTTT
TRBV6-5	TRBJ1-5	NA	15	NA	CASSSDRGSNQPQHF	TGTGCCAGCAGTTCCGACAGAGGCAGCAATCAGCCCCAGCATTTT
TRBV7-2	TRBJ2-1	TRBD1	15	NA	CASSRTGGPYNEQFF	TGTGCCAGCAGCCGTACAGGGGGGCCCTACAATGAGCAGTTCTTC
TRBV11-2	TRBJ2-7	NA	11	NA	CASSQIYEQYF	TGTGCCAGCAGCCAGATTTACGAGCAGTACTTC
TRBV30	TRBJ2-3	TRBD2	15	many	CAWSISSGRSYTQYF	TGTGCCTGGAGTATTTCTAGCGGGAGGTCCTATACGCAGTATTTT
TRBV9	TRBJ2-3	NA	16	NA	CASSSTTGSSTDTQYF	TGTGCCAGCAGCTCGACGACAGGTTCTAGCACAGATACGCAGTATTTT
TRBV5-6	TRBJ2-4	TRBD2	13	NA	CASSRAGENIQYF	TGTGCCAGCAGCAGAGCGGGAGAGAACATTCAGTACTTC
TRBV4-1	TRBJ2-7	TRBD1	16	NA	CASSQAFTGASYEQYF	TGCGCCAGCAGCCAGGCCTTCACAGGGGCGTCCTACGAGCAGTACTTC
TRBV5-1	TRBJ2-7	NA	14	NA	CASSWGDSSYEQYF	TGCGCCAGCAGCTGGGGGGACAGCTCCTACGAGCAGTACTTC
TRBV6-5	TRBJ2-1	NA	13	NA	CASSYSGDNEQFF	TGTGCCAGCAGTTACTCCGGGGACAATGAGCAGTTCTTC
TRBV5-1	TRBJ1-1	NA	13	few	CASSYTANTEAFF	TGCGCCAGCAGTTACACAGCGAACACTGAAGCTTTCTTT
TRBV9	TRBJ1-6	NA	13	NA	CASSAVRDSPLHF	TGTGCCAGCAGCGCCGTGAGGGATTCACCCCTCCACTTT
TRBV4-3	TRBJ2-5	TRBD2	17	once	CASSQGTSGDTEETQYF	TGCGCCAGCAGCCAAGGGACTAGCGGGGATACAGAAGAGACCCAGTACTTC
TRBV7-2	TRBJ2-4	TRBD1	16	once	CASSFEGQLAKNIQYF	TGTGCCAGCAGCTTTGAGGGACAGCTAGCCAAAAACATTCAGTACTTC
TRBV4-1	TRBJ2-7	TRBD1	19	NA	CASSQSPDKRGTVSYEQYF	TGCGCCAGCAGCCAGTCTCCGGACAAACGTGGGACAGTAAGCTACGAGCAGTACTTC
TRBV6-2/TRBV6-3	TRBJ1-2	NA	15	NA	CASSYKTVINYGYTF	TGTGCCAGCAGTTATAAGACAGTGATAAACTATGGCTACACCTTC
TRBV2	TRBJ1-6	TRBD1	14	NA	CASSRGQGNSPLHF	TGTGCCAGCAGTCGGGGACAGGGGAATTCACCCCTCCACTTT
TRBV5-1	TRBJ2-7	NA	13	NA	CASTEPGRNEQYF	TGCGCCAGCACCGAACCGGGGAGGAACGAGCAGTACTTC
TRBV7-9	TRBJ2-1	TRBD2	14	NA	CASSFSGGAGEQFF	TGTGCCAGCAGCTTTAGCGGGGGGGCCGGTGAGCAGTTCTTC
TRBV12-3/TRBV12-4	TRBJ1-2	TRBD1	12	NA	CASSLTGVDYTF	TGTGCCAGCAGTTTAACAGGGGTTGACTACACCTTC
TRBV2	TRBJ2-5	NA	15	NA	CASSDAGIYSKTQYF	TGTGCCAGCAGTGATGCAGGGATATACTCTAAGACCCAGTACTTC
TRBV7-2	TRBJ2-1	NA	16	NA	CASSLNWGGAANEQFF	TGTGCCAGCAGCTTAAACTGGGGGGGCGCGGCCAATGAGCAGTTCTTC
TRBV5-5	TRBJ1-2	NA	15	NA	CASSSAGVSGYGYTF	TGTGCCAGCAGCTCGGCCGGGGTATCCGGCTATGGCTACACCTTC
TRBV24-1	TRBJ2-1	NA	16	NA	CATSDSGGSSYNEQFF	TGTGCCACCAGTGATTCTGGCGGGTCCTCCTACAATGAGCAGTTCTTC
TRBV19	TRBJ1-5	TRBD1	16	NA	CASSPRDRGLGQPQHF	TGTGCCAGTAGTCCGAGGGACAGGGGGTTGGGGCAGCCCCAGCATTTT
TRBV5-1	TRBJ1-1	NA	15	NA	CASSLIRSPDTEAFF	TGCGCCAGCAGCTTGATTCGTAGTCCGGACACTGAAGCTTTCTTT
TRBV2	TRBJ1-1	TRBD1	14	NA	CASRTGSHRTEAFF	TGTGCCAGCAGGACAGGGTCGCATCGCACTGAAGCTTTCTTT
TRBV30	TRBJ2-7	NA	12	NA	CAWSISIYEQYF	TGTGCCTGGAGTATTTCCATCTACGAGCAGTACTTC